A selection of T cell receptor beta chains follows, all from one sample in a study of identical twins' blood T cells. TCRdb re-called the 5' RACE reads with MiXCR, one entry per CDR3 protein. The sample yields 300,000 to 400,000 distinct CDR3 sequences, more than 25% seen once. Sequenced sample: PBMCs. The receptors originated from a woman between 18 and 55 years old in good health. Each CDR3 is given with its conserved first and last residue. D genes are given only for firm matches. Where a row states a size, it is once, few, many or the class of an expanded clone; other rows omit it.

TRBV7-9	TRBJ1-4	NA	NA	CASSPSRATNEKLFF	TGTGCCAGCAGCCCCTCTCGAGCAACTAATGAAAAACTGTTTTTT
TRBV5-6	TRBJ1-1	many	NA	CASSLRAGAVITEAFF	TGTGCCAGCAGCTTGCGTGCGGGGGCCGTGATCACTGAAGCTTTCTTT
TRBV19	TRBJ1-3	once	NA	CASTQTSGVNTIYF	TGTGCCAGTACCCAGACAAGCGGTGTAAACACCATATATTTT
TRBV14	TRBJ1-5	few	NA	CASSQGVVQPQHF	TGTGCCAGCAGCCAAGGGGTAGTTCAGCCCCAGCATTTT
TRBV19	TRBJ1-1	NA	NA	CASSEAGTQAFF	TGTGCCAGTAGTGAGGCGGGAACTCAAGCTTTCTTT
TRBV14	TRBJ1-2	few	NA	CASSQARGVGFLYGYTF	TGTGCCAGCAGCCAAGCGCGAGGGGTAGGCTTCCTCTATGGCTACACCTTC
TRBV2	TRBJ1-5	NA	TRBD1	CASSQQGEDQPQHF	TGTGCCAGCAGCCAACAGGGGGAGGATCAGCCCCAGCATTTT
TRBV12-3/TRBV12-4	TRBJ2-1	NA	NA	CASSLGDPNEQFF	TGTGCCAGCAGTTTGGGGGACCCGAATGAGCAGTTCTTC
TRBV3-1	TRBJ2-2	NA	TRBD1	CASSDRQGTGELFF	TGTGCCAGCAGCGACAGACAGGGAACCGGGGAGCTGTTTTTT
TRBV5-6	TRBJ2-4	NA	TRBD1	CASSRLRQGNIQYF	TGTGCCAGCAGCCGACTCCGACAGGGAAACATTCAGTACTTC
TRBV20-1	TRBJ1-1	many	NA	CSARFPSHRAFF	TGCAGTGCTAGGTTTCCTTCCCATAGGGCTTTCTTT
TRBV2	TRBJ1-2	few	NA	CASSDRDSEEGYTF	TGTGCCAGCAGTGACCGTGACAGTGAGGAGGGCTACACCTTC
TRBV20-1	TRBJ1-2	few	NA	CRAQGQGNYGYTF	TGCAGAGCCCAGGGGCAGGGAAACTATGGCTACACCTTC
TRBV3-1	TRBJ2-5	many	NA	CASSQLETQYF	TGTGCCAGCAGTCAACTGGAAACCCAGTACTTC
TRBV20-1	TRBJ1-5	NA	NA	CSARVSGLRMNQPQNF	TGCAGTGCTAGAGTTTCCGGGCTTAGGATGAATCAGCCCCAGAATTTT
TRBV18	TRBJ2-5	NA	NA	CASSPFDRAQETQYF	TGTGCCAGCTCACCGTTCGACAGAGCTCAAGAGACCCAGTACTTC
TRBV29-1	TRBJ2-1	NA	NA	CSYQEGTGYNEQFF	TGCAGCTATCAGGAGGGGACGGGATACAATGAGCAGTTCTTC
TRBV29-1	TRBJ1-4	NA	NA	CSVGGAGRWANEKLFF	TGCAGCGTTGGAGGGGCAGGCCGATGGGCTAATGAAAAACTGTTTTTT
TRBV9	TRBJ2-1	few	TRBD2	CASSVPSGRGNEQFF	TGTGCCAGCAGCGTCCCTAGCGGGAGAGGAAATGAGCAGTTCTTC
TRBV20-1	TRBJ1-1	many	NA	CSARVQGEGTEAFF	TGCAGTGCTAGAGTACAGGGAGAGGGTACTGAAGCTTTCTTT
TRBV25-1	TRBJ1-1	NA	NA	CASSESRGVKAAFF	TGTGCCAGCAGTGAATCACGGGGGGTCAAGGCAGCTTTCTTT
TRBV5-1	TRBJ1-1	many	NA	CASIRDGNTEAFF	TGCGCCAGCATCCGAGACGGTAACACTGAAGCTTTCTTT
TRBV28	TRBJ1-2	NA	TRBD1	CASTFGDRASGYTF	TGTGCCAGCACCTTCGGGGACAGGGCCTCTGGCTACACCTTC
TRBV10-3	TRBJ2-7	NA	NA	CAISEAVGEQYF	TGTGCCATCAGTGAAGCAGTGGGCGAGCAGTACTTC
TRBV20-1	TRBJ2-1	few	NA	CSARWGGGNIEQFF	TGCAGTGCTAGATGGGGAGGTGGGAATATTGAGCAGTTCTTC
TRBV20-1	TRBJ1-2	NA	NA	CSARETRTWTRGYTF	TGCAGTGCTAGAGAAACAAGGACCTGGACTCGGGGCTACACCTTC
TRBV27	TRBJ1-5	NA	NA	CASSLSDPGQPQHF	TGTGCCAGCAGTTTATCCGACCCTGGTCAGCCCCAGCATTTT
TRBV6-2/TRBV6-3	TRBJ1-6	few	NA	CASRQSQGPKSSYNSPLHF	TGTGCCAGCAGACAAAGCCAGGGGCCCAAGTCCTCCTATAATTCACCCCTCCACTTT
TRBV6-6	TRBJ2-2	NA	TRBD2	CASSLTSGGTGELFF	TGTGCCAGCAGTCTGACTAGCGGGGGCACCGGGGAGCTGTTTTTT
TRBV12-3/TRBV12-4	TRBJ1-3	many	TRBD1	CASSLQGAGNTIYF	TGCGCCAGCAGCTTGCAGGGGGCTGGAAACACCATATATTTT
TRBV24-1	TRBJ2-1	NA	NA	CATSDPLTGIEQFF	TGTGCCACCAGTGACCCACTAACAGGGATTGAGCAGTTCTTC
TRBV27	TRBJ1-5	NA	NA	CASSLSDGNQPQHF	TGTGCCAGCAGTTTGTCCGATGGCAATCAGCCCCAGCATTTT
TRBV6-5	TRBJ2-7	NA	NA	CASSYNLGSTYEQYF	TGTGCCAGCAGTTACAATCTCGGGAGTACTTACGAGCAGTACTTC
TRBV29-1	TRBJ1-2	NA	NA	CSVELTANYGYTF	TGCAGCGTCGAACTGACAGCAAACTATGGCTACACCTTC
TRBV12-3/TRBV12-4	TRBJ2-5	few	TRBD2	CASSFGTSGIQETQYF	TGTGCCAGCAGTTTTGGGACTAGCGGGATACAAGAGACCCAGTACTTC
TRBV6-6	TRBJ2-3	NA	TRBD1	CASRGTGTGTQYF	TGTGCCAGCAGAGGGACAGGCACAGGTACGCAGTATTTT
TRBV29-1	TRBJ2-3	many	NA	CSIGGRASTDTQYF	TGCAGCATCGGAGGGCGGGCTAGCACAGATACGCAGTATTTT
TRBV14	TRBJ2-7	few	NA	CASSQDFRGGQRYEQYF	TGTGCCAGCAGCCAAGATTTTAGGGGGGGACAGCGCTACGAGCAGTACTTC
TRBV20-1	TRBJ2-1	NA	NA	CSTTGYSLRDEQFF	TGCAGTACAACAGGGTACAGTCTACGGGATGAGCAGTTCTTC
TRBV6-5	TRBJ2-2	NA	NA	CASSYSPSVRTGELFF	TGTGCCAGCAGTTACTCGCCCAGCGTTAGGACCGGGGAGCTGTTTTTT
TRBV7-2	TRBJ1-2	NA	TRBD1	CASSSNRQTGDYGYTF	TGTGCCAGCAGCTCCAACCGCCAGACAGGGGACTATGGCTACACCTTC
TRBV25-1	TRBJ2-2	few	TRBD1	CASKQTGGHGELFF	TGTGCCAGCAAACAGACAGGGGGCCACGGGGAGCTGTTTTTT
TRBV18	TRBJ2-1	once	TRBD1	CASPLNTLRQGAHEQFF	TGTGCCAGCCCACTAAACACCCTCCGACAGGGGGCTCATGAGCAGTTCTTC
TRBV29-1	TRBJ1-3	few	TRBD1	CSVELPPGTVSGNTIYF	TGCAGCGTTGAGTTACCACCCGGGACAGTCTCCGGAAACACCATATATTTT
TRBV20-1	TRBJ1-2	few	NA	CSARGGMGVYGYTF	TGCAGTGCCCGCGGTGGTATGGGGGTTTATGGCTACACCTTC
TRBV2	TRBJ1-1	NA	NA	CASIRTVYNTEAFF	TGTGCCAGCATCCGGACAGTTTATAACACTGAAGCTTTCTTT
TRBV24-1	TRBJ2-6	NA	NA	CELSGANVLTF	TGTGAGCTCTCTGGGGCCAACGTCCTGACTTTC
TRBV5-1	TRBJ2-1	few	NA	CASSSGMGSSYNEQFF	TGCGCCAGCAGCTCGGGGATGGGGAGCTCCTACAATGAGCAGTTCTTC
TRBV6-6	TRBJ2-1	few	NA	CASSPTGIIVSEQFF	TGTGCCAGCAGCCCCACAGGGATAATAGTGAGTGAGCAGTTCTTC
TRBV3-1	TRBJ1-4	NA	NA	CASSQGYRDTLEKLFF	TGTGCCAGCAGCCAAGGATACCGGGACACCCTAGAAAAACTGTTTTTT
TRBV5-1	TRBJ1-1	NA	NA	CASSPDGSEAFF	TGCGCCAGCAGCCCCGACGGCTCTGAAGCTTTCTTT